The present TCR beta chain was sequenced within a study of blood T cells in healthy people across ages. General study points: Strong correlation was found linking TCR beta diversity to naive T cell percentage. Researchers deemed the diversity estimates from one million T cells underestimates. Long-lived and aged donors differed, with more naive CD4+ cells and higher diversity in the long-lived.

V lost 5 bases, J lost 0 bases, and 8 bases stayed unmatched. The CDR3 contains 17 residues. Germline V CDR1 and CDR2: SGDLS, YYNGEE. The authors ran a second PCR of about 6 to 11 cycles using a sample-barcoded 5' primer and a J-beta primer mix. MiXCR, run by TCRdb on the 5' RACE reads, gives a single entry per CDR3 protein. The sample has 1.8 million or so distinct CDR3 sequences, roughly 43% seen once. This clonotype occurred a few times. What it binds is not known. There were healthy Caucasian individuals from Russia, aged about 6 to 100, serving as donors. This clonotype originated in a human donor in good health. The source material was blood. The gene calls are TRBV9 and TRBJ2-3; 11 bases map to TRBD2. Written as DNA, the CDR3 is TGTGCCAGCAGAGGAACTAGCGGGGGATCTAGCACAGATACGCAGTATTTT. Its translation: CASRGTSGGSSTDTQYF.